The 17 T cell receptor beta chains below all came from one sample that was sequenced in a study of T cell responses to AZD1222 COVID-19 vaccine. Using immunoSEQ multiplex PCR, the repertoire was profiled, and TCRdb retains in-frame clones only, with some absent. This table has 110,000 to 150,000 clones, roughly 90% appearing once. The material was peripheral blood, obtained on day 0 of AZD1222 vaccination. Receptors were obtained from an adult in good health.

This chain connects TRBV6-5 to TRBJ1-6; D uncertain. The CDR3 length is 14 residues. The V gene's germline CDR1 is MNHEY and CDR2 SVGAGI. Trimming left V 0 bases short and J 9 bases short, with 9 bases between. The DNA for the CDR3 is TGTGCCAGCAGTTACTCGATGGGAAGTTCACCCCTCCACTTT. Protein product: CASSYSMGSSPLHF.

This clone was found a few times. The J gene is TRBJ2-7, the V gene TRBV21-1; the tabulated D call, TRBD2, remains unverified against the DNA. TRBV21-1 is marked as a pseudogene. The CDR3 is 19 residues long. CDR3 protein: CASSYPRRRASGRPYEQYF. DNA of the CDR3: TGTGCCAGCAGCTACCCTCGGAGGCGAGCTAGCGGGAGACCCTACGAGCAGTACTTC.

The chain uses TRBV19 and TRBJ2-4; a possible D gene is TRBD1 (7 bases). The germline V gene encodes CDR1 LNHDA and CDR2 SQIVND (reference sequence). Deletions cut 4 bases from V and 10 bases from J, with 26 bases between. This CDR3 has 17 residues. CDR3 in DNA: TGTGCCAGTAGTACTACCGGGCAGGGGGGAAAAGCAGGAATTCAGTACTTC. This translates into CASSTTGQGGKAGIQYF. The full variable domain, rest sourced from reference TRBV19 and TRBJ2-4, is DGGITQSPKYLFRKEGQNVTLSCEQNLNHDAMYWYRQDPGQGLRLIYYSQIVNDFQKGDIAEGYSVSREKKESFPLTVTSAQKNPTAFYLCASSTTGQGGKAGIQYFGAGTRLSVL.

The genes are TRBV19 and TRBJ2-7; TRBD2 agrees at 12 bases. The CDR3 is 16 amino acids. Germline-derived CDR1 and CDR2 are LNHDA and SQIVND (reference sequence). J lost 4 bases, V lost 4 bases, and 8 bases had no gene match. The CDR3 DNA reads as TGTGCCAGTAGTAAGGAAGGACTAGCGGGGCCTTACGAGCAGTACTTC. It encodes CASSKEGLAGPYEQYF.

V gene TRBV6-2 or TRBV6-3 combines with J gene TRBJ1-3; D is uncertain. The V and J ends lost 6 bases and 1 base respectively, with 7 bases between them. CDR1 and CDR2 (germline): MNHEY, SVGEGT. The CDR3 length is 13 residues. This chain's CDR3 is CASSPVSGNTIYF. Here the CDR3 DNA reads TGTGCCAGCAGCCCCGTATCTGGAAACACCATATATTTT.

The chain carries TRBV13 and TRBJ2-1, with D possibly being TRBD2 (6 bases). The CDR3 length is 17 residues. V was trimmed by 3 bases and J by 2 bases, leaving 17 bases between them. The germline CDR1 and CDR2 sequences are PRHDT and FYEKMQ (reference sequence). The CDR3 DNA follows: TGTGCCAGCAGCTTGGGACTGCGAATAACTACCTACAATGAGCAGTTCTTC. Amino acids: CASSLGLRITTYNEQFF.

The rearrangement uses TRBV2 and TRBJ1-5; the D is unclear. The CDR3 covers 16 residues. Germline CDR1 and CDR2: SNHLY and FYNNEI. The V end lost 1 base, the J end lost 4 bases, and 14 bases lay between the germline ends. CDR3 bases: TGTGCCAGCAGTGAAGACGTTGCCGCCGGAAATCAGCCCCAGCATTTT. Protein sequence: CASSEDVAAGNQPQHF.

A few counts support this clone. V usage is TRBV14 and J usage is TRBJ2-7, with D possibly called TRBD1 or TRBD2 (5 bases each). Looked up from germline, CDR1 is SGHDN and CDR2 is FVKESK. Trimming took 4 bases from V and 3 from J, leaving 16 bases between them. The CDR3 sequence is 15 residues long. The DNA of the CDR3 is TGTGCCAGCAGCCGAGGGGACCTCCGTAACTACGAGCAGTACTTC. It specifies CASSRGDLRNYEQYF.

V and J are TRBV9 and TRBJ2-6; 12 bases fit TRBD1. Germline loops: CDR1 SGDLS, CDR2 YYNGEE. V dropped 0 bases and J dropped 0; count of bases not matched to a gene: 13. The CDR3 extends over 22 amino acids. CDR3 sequence: CASSVAGTGGRLDYSGANVLTF. The CDR3 region has the DNA TGTGCCAGCAGCGTAGCTGGGACAGGGGGCAGGCTAGACTACTCTGGGGCCAACGTCCTGACTTTC. Supplemented by reference TRBV9 and TRBJ2-6, the full variable domain reads DSGVTQTPKHLITATGQRVTLRCSPRSGDLSVYWYQQSLDQGLQFLIQYYNGEERAKGNILERFSAQQFPDLHSELNLSSLELGDSALYFCASSVAGTGGRLDYSGANVLTFGAGSRLTVL.

CDR3 DNA: TGTGCCAGTAGTTTGACAGGGGGCAAGTCGGGCTACACCTTC. Translating it yields CASSLTGGKSGYTF. V is TRBV19 and J is TRBJ1-2; 10 positions match TRBD1. Germline V lookup: CDR1 LNHDA, CDR2 SQIVND (reference sequence). V was clipped by 5 bases and J by 8 bases; unmatched bases: 8. The CDR3 has 14 residues.

The chain is built from TRBV4-1 and TRBJ1-2, with D unresolved. Trimming removed 4 bases at V and 4 bases at J, with 16 bases between. Germline V gene sequence: CDR1 MGHRA, CDR2 YSYEKL. The CDR3 consists of 15 residues. The CDR3 protein is CASSPPSGRGYGYTF. CDR3 bases: TGCGCCAGCAGCCCGCCGAGCGGCCGGGGCTATGGCTACACCTTC.

The chain links TRBV11-1 to TRBJ2-5; 9 bases are a match to TRBD1. CDR1 and CDR2 from the germline V gene are SGHAT and FQDESV (reference sequence). CDR3 length: 15 amino acids. The J segment lost 2 bases and the V segment lost 6 bases, leaving 7 bases of the junction unmatched. The CDR3 sequence: CASSIQGAPQETQYF. CDR3 sequence (DNA): TGTGCCAGCAGTATACAGGGGGCCCCTCAAGAGACCCAGTACTTC.

This clone is a singleton in its sample. The chain is built from TRBV4-1 and TRBJ1-4, with 7 positions matching TRBD1. Germline V gives CDR1 MGHRA, CDR2 YSYEKL. The V segment lost 7 bases and the J segment 0 bases; nucleotides outside the gene matches: 5. This CDR3 has 15 amino acids. The CDR3, as DNA: TGCGCCAGCAAGGGACAGCTTGCAACTAATGAAAAACTGTTTTTT. Translation: CASKGQLATNEKLFF.

The chain links TRBV7-9 to TRBJ1-1, with TRBD1 matching 8 bases. V gave up 5 bases and J gave up 4 bases; unmatched junction bases: 3. The germline V gene encodes CDR1 SEHNR and CDR2 FQNEAQ (reference sequence). The CDR3 is 13 amino acids. The CDR3 sequence: CASSPQGATEAFF. For the CDR3, the DNA is TGTGCCAGCAGCCCTCAGGGGGCCACTGAAGCTTTCTTT.

The J gene is TRBJ2-1, the V gene TRBV7-3; 8 nucleotides agree with TRBD1. The V and J ends lost 5 bases and 3 bases, in that order; junction bases with no gene match: 9. CDR3 length: 16 residues. Germline V gives CDR1 SGHTA, CDR2 FQGTGA. The CDR3 region is CASSQYDRGNYNEQFF. CDR3 nucleotides: TGTGCCAGCAGCCAATACGACAGGGGTAACTACAATGAGCAGTTCTTC.

The J gene is TRBJ2-5, the V gene TRBV6-2 or TRBV6-3; D perhaps matches TRBD2 (6 bases). In germline, CDR1 is MNHEY, CDR2 SVGEGT. The CDR3 has 15 amino acids. V gave up 6 bases and J gave up 2 bases, with 16 bases separating them. The CDR3 loop reads CASSETRGTQETQYF. The CDR3 DNA follows: TGTGCCAGCAGCGAGACTAGGGGTACTCAAGAGACCCAGTACTTC.

The rearrangement joins TRBV5-6 to TRBJ1-2; D unclear. The CDR3 is 12 residues long. Germline CDR1 SGHDT, CDR2 YYEEEE. Between the trimmed V and J ends, which lost 0 bases and 8 bases, there was a span of 8 bases. As DNA, the CDR3 is TGTGCCAGCAGCTTGGAAGAAGTCGGCTACACCTTC. Encoded protein: CASSLEEVGYTF. The full variable domain, completed using reference TRBV5-6 and TRBJ1-2, is DAGVTQSPTHLIKTRGQQVTLRCSPKSGHDTVSWYQQALGQGPQFIFQYYEEEERQRGNFPDRFSGHQFPNYSSELNVNALLLGDSALYLCASSLEEVGYTFGSGTRLTVV.